Below are 28 T cell receptor beta chains sequenced from a single sample in a study of CD8 T cells in ankylosing spondylitis. TCRdb reanalysed the 5' RACE reads using MiXCR and keeps one entry per CDR3 protein. The sample carries about 150,000 distinct CDR3 sequences, around 45% recorded once. Specimen: synovial fluid, either unsorted or a sorted T cell fraction (not recorded which). These receptors all come from a male donor with ankylosing spondylitis.

V usage is TRBV5-1 and J usage is TRBJ2-1; D is tentatively TRBD1 or TRBD2 (5 bases each). Trimming cost V 2 bases and J 6 bases, with 18 bases left between them. The germline V gene has CDR1 SGHRS and CDR2 YFSETQ. The CDR3 loop spans 16 amino acids. CDR3 coding DNA: TGCGCCAGCAGCTTAGTTGAGGGGATAGTGTTCAATGAGCAGTTCTTC. Its translation: CASSLVEGIVFNEQFF.

This clonotype has a handful of counts. The CDR3 loop is CASSQVFLDREDYSEQYF. CDR3 DNA: TGCGCCAGCAGCCAGGTCTTCCTCGACAGGGAAGACTACTCCGAGCAGTACTTC. This chain links TRBV4-3 with TRBJ2-7; 7 nucleotides line up with TRBD1. The length of the CDR3 is 18 residues. V dropped 3 bases and J dropped 6; count of bases not matched to a gene: 20. Germline-derived CDR1 and CDR2 are LGHNA and YSLEER.

The chain joins TRBV28 to TRBJ1-1; TRBD1 might be the D (6 bases). This CDR3 is 12 amino acids long. Germline V gene sequence: CDR1 MDHEN, CDR2 SYDVKM. Trimming left V 2 bases short and J 10 bases short, with 11 bases between. CDR3 protein: CASSLRRGAAFF. DNA for the CDR3: TGTGCCAGCAGTTTACGCAGGGGCGCAGCTTTCTTT.

There are a few counts of this clonotype. The chain employs TRBV7-8 and TRBJ2-5; 7 positions match TRBD2. V shed 4 bases and J 5 bases; nucleotides not matched to a gene: 10. CDR1 and CDR2 from the germline V gene are SGHVS and FQNEAQ. CDR3 length: 15 amino acids. The CDR3: CASSSHGRNSETQYF. The CDR3 DNA reads TGTGCCAGCAGCTCTCACGGGAGGAATTCGGAGACCCAGTACTTC. Full variable domain (rest looked up from reference TRBV7-8 and TRBJ2-5): GAGVSQSPRYKVAKRGQDVALRCDPISGHVSLFWYQQALGQGPEFLTYFQNEAQLDKSGLPSDRFFAERPEGSVSTLKIQRTQQEDSAVYLCASSSHGRNSETQYFGPGTRLLVL.

J is TRBJ2-3 and V is TRBV27; 11 positions match TRBD2. The CDR3 sequence is 19 residues long. Germline CDR1 MNHEY, CDR2 SMNVEV (reference sequence). After removal of 3 bases from V and 0 bases from J, the junction contained 11 bases not matched to a gene. The CDR3 here is CASSFTPGASGGSTDTQYF. CDR3 nucleotide sequence: TGTGCCAGCAGTTTCACCCCTGGGGCTAGCGGGGGGAGCACAGATACGCAGTATTTT.

The chain combines TRBV24-1 with TRBJ2-1; TRBD1 might be the D (6 bases). V was trimmed by 3 bases and J by 3 bases, leaving 11 bases between them. Looked up from germline, CDR1 is KGHDR and CDR2 is SFDVKD. CDR3 length: 15 amino acids. Here the CDR3 reads CATSDNTDSYNEQFF. In nucleotides, the CDR3 is TGTGCCACCAGTGATAACACGGACAGCTACAATGAGCAGTTCTTC.

Only a few counts were recorded for this clonotype. Written as DNA, the CDR3 is TGCAGTGCTAGAGATTGGTCTAGCGGGATGTGGGATGAGCAGTTCTTC. Protein: CSARDWSSGMWDEQFF. The V gene is TRBV20-1, the J gene TRBJ2-1, with 9 bases matching TRBD2. The trim removed 0 bases at V and 8 bases at J, leaving 11 bases unmatched. Germline V gene lookup returns CDR1 DFQATT and CDR2 SNEGSKA (reference sequence). The CDR3 contains 16 residues.

The V call is TRBV2, the J call TRBJ2-1, with D tentatively TRBD1 or TRBD2 (5 bases each). The CDR3 loop spans 16 amino acids. V was pared by 3 bases and J by 0 bases, with 12 bases between. From germline, CDR1 is SNHLY and CDR2 FYNNEI. The DNA for the CDR3 is TGTGCCAGCAGTGAGTTTCGGGGCAGCTCCTACAATGAGCAGTTCTTC. Translation: CASSEFRGSSYNEQFF.

The genes are TRBV4-2 and TRBJ2-7; weak D call: TRBD1 (5 bases). Trimming shortened V by 4 bases and J by 3 bases, and 25 bases separated the two germline ends. The CDR3 has 18 residues. Per the germline V gene, CDR1 is LGHNA and CDR2 is YNFKEQ. CDR3 in DNA: TGTGCCAGCAGCCCCCTTCCCCCACGGCAGGGCCTGGGCTACGAGCAGTACTTC. The encoded protein is CASSPLPPRQGLGYEQYF.

The CDR3 sequence: CASSLGCGSCPGELFF. CDR3 bases: TGTGCCAGCAGCTTAGGCTGTGGATCCTGTCCCGGGGAGCTGTTTTTT. The chain links TRBV7-2 to TRBJ2-2; no reliable D call. Germline V gene lookup returns CDR1 SGHTA and CDR2 FQGNSA. The V gene lost 1 base and the J gene lost 6 bases, with 15 bases spanning the gap. The CDR3 totals 16 residues.

V is TRBV11-2 and J is TRBJ1-1, with 9 bases lining up with TRBD1. The CDR3 is 16 residues long. V dropped 5 bases and J dropped 1; count of bases not matched to a gene: 8. The germline CDR1 and CDR2 sequences are SGHAT and FQNNGV. CDR3 amino acids: CASSPGTGSWNTEAFF. Here the CDR3 DNA reads TGTGCCAGCAGCCCCGGGACAGGGAGCTGGAACACTGAAGCTTTCTTT.

This clonotype came up many times. This chain links TRBV27 with TRBJ1-2, with D hard to call. CDR3 length equals 15 residues. The germline V gene encodes CDR1 MNHEY and CDR2 SMNVEV (reference sequence). V was shortened by 3 bases and J by 2 bases, with 13 bases between the two germline ends. CDR3 residues: CASSFTPDPNYGYTF. CDR3 DNA: TGTGCCAGCAGTTTCACCCCAGACCCAAACTATGGCTACACCTTC.

The J gene is TRBJ2-4, the V gene TRBV27, with 7 nucleotides matching TRBD1. The CDR3 is made up of 15 amino acids. Germline values: CDR1 MNHEY, CDR2 SMNVEV (reference sequence). Trimming removed 5 bases from V and 9 bases from J; junction bases left unmatched: 13. The CDR3 bases are TGTGCCAGCAGTGCTGTAGGGGGACAGAGTCCCATTCAGTACTTC. Translating gives CASSAVGGQSPIQYF.

This clonotype was seen more than once but under ten times. This rearrangement joins TRBV7-6 to TRBJ2-1, with 11 bases matching TRBD2. Trimming at V came to 1 base and at J to 3 bases, leaving 5 bases not matched to a gene. The CDR3 is 17 amino acids. CDR1 and CDR2 from the germline V gene are SGHVS and FNYEAQ. DNA of the CDR3: TGTGCCAGCAGCTTAGTAAAACTAGCGGGAGACTACAATGAGCAGTTCTTC. It translates to CASSLVKLAGDYNEQFF. Variable domain in full (rest from reference TRBV7-6 and TRBJ2-1): GAGVSQSPRYKVTKRGQDVALRCDPISGHVSLYWYRQALGQGPEFLTYFNYEAQQDKSGLPNDRFSAERPEGSISTLTIQRTEQRDSAMYRCASSLVKLAGDYNEQFFGPGTRLTVL.

This chain connects TRBV14 to TRBJ2-5, with a tentative D call TRBD2 (6 bases). Germline assignment: CDR1 SGHDN and CDR2 FVKESK. Between the trimmed V and J ends, which lost 4 bases and 1 base, there was a span of 22 bases. The CDR3 has 18 amino acids. CDR3 loop: CASSLSSRGWPFQETQYF. In DNA, the CDR3 is TGTGCCAGCAGCCTCTCCAGCCGGGGGTGGCCCTTCCAAGAGACCCAGTACTTC.

A word on this clonotype: One junction end disagrees with the germline gene, perhaps due to a read error. The rearrangement uses TRBV6-1 and TRBJ1-2; tentatively, D is TRBD1 (6 bases). The CDR3 is 14 amino acids. CDR1 is MNHNS and CDR2 is SASEGT in the germline V gene. CDR3 in DNA: TGTGCCAGCAGAGAAGAGACAGGATTCTATGGCTACACCTTC. Its translation: CASREETGFYGYTF.

This clonotype has a single count. V and J are TRBV20-1 and TRBJ1-6; the D is unclear. Trimming stripped 0 bases from V and 10 bases from J, with 16 bases between. The CDR3 consists of 15 residues. Germline V lookup: CDR1 DFQATT, CDR2 SNEGSKA (reference sequence). The CDR3 DNA reads TGCAGTGCTAGAGATCAACGGGGTTTGGGGTCACCCCTCCACTTT. It yields the protein CSARDQRGLGSPLHF.

This clonotype has more than one count but fewer than ten. This chain joins TRBV28 and TRBJ1-4; D is uncertain. There are 18 residues in the CDR3. CDR1 is MDHEN, CDR2 SYDVKM, per germline. Trimming stripped 2 bases from V and 4 bases from J, with 20 bases between. The CDR3 nucleotides are TGTGCCAGCAGTTTACTGCTGCCACGGACGCCGGATAATGAAAAACTGTTTTTT. This codes for CASSLLLPRTPDNEKLFF. Full variable domain (remainder filled in from reference TRBV28 and TRBJ1-4): DVKVTQSSRYLVKRTGEKVFLECVQDMDHENMFWYRQDPGLGLRLIYFSYDVKMKEKGDIPEGYSVSREKKERFSLILESASTNQTSMYLCASSLLLPRTPDNEKLFFGSGTQLSVL.

The chain links TRBV27 to TRBJ1-2; perhaps TRBD1 as D (5 bases). This CDR3 comprises 13 residues. Germline V gene sequence: CDR1 MNHEY, CDR2 SMNVEV (reference sequence). The V end was cut by 2 bases, the J end by 8 bases, with 12 bases between. CDR3 nucleotide sequence: TGTGCCAGCAGTTTACTCCCGACAGCCGGCTACACCTTC. Translation gives CASSLLPTAGYTF.

Only one count was recorded for this clonotype. Without the conserved terminal phenylalanine or tryptophan, this CDR3 likely stems from a read error. The CDR3 reads CASSPQGNQPQHY. CDR3 in DNA: TGTGCCAGCTCACCACAGGGCAATCAGCCCCAGCATTAT. The genes are TRBV18 and TRBJ1-5; D ambiguous. Germline loops: CDR1 KGHSH, CDR2 LQKENI. V was cut by 1 base and J by 2 bases, with 3 bases left in between. There are 13 residues in the CDR3.

This clonotype was seen a handful of times. J is TRBJ1-5 and V is TRBV12-3 or TRBV12-4; unclear D gene. The V end was cut by 5 bases, the J end by 1 base, with 6 bases between. The CDR3 runs to 13 residues. CDR3 in amino acids: CASSRWSNQPQHF. Here the CDR3 DNA reads TGTGCCAGCAGTCGCTGGAGCAATCAGCCCCAGCATTTT.

This clonotype has a handful of counts. This chain links TRBV7-2 with TRBJ2-1, with TRBD1 identical over 10 bases. V lost 5 bases to trimming and J lost 7 bases; unmatched junction nucleotides: 5. Germline V gene data show CDR1 as SGHTA and CDR2 as FQGNSA. CDR3 length equals 14 residues. This CDR3 reads CASSPGTGVNEQFF. DNA for the CDR3: TGTGCCAGCAGCCCCGGGACAGGGGTTAATGAGCAGTTCTTC.

V and J are TRBV7-3 and TRBJ2-1; 8 bases fit TRBD2. V lost 5 bases, J lost 4 bases, and 13 bases stayed unmatched. CDR3 length equals 17 residues. CDR1 and CDR2 (germline): SGHTA, FQGTGA. CDR3: CASSQTPLAGNYNEQFF. In DNA form, the CDR3 reads TGTGCCAGCAGCCAAACGCCGCTAGCGGGCAATTACAATGAGCAGTTCTTC.

The rearrangement links TRBV12-3 or TRBV12-4 to TRBJ1-2; D not certain. Trimming removed 1 base from V and 5 bases from J, with 17 bases in between. CDR3 length: 16 amino acids. The CDR3 DNA reads as TGTGCCAGCAGTTTAGGTGGGAGGGATCCCTGGTATGGCTACACCTTC. It specifies CASSLGGRDPWYGYTF.

This clonotype was seen more than once but under ten times. DNA for the CDR3: TGTGCCAGCAGTCTCGACAGAAGGGACAATCAGCCCCAGCATTTT. Translating gives CASSLDRRDNQPQHF. The chain carries TRBV12-3 or TRBV12-4 and TRBJ1-5; D may be TRBD1 (5 bases). Trimming shortened V by 5 bases and J by 3 bases, and 14 bases separated the two germline ends. CDR3 length equals 15 residues.

This clonotype was seen a few times. J is TRBJ1-3 and V is TRBV30, with TRBD1 as a possible D gene (5 bases). The V end lost 3 bases, the J end lost 4 bases, and 19 bases lay between the germline ends. The CDR3 extends over 16 amino acids. Germline values: CDR1 GTSNPN, CDR2 SVGIG (reference sequence). In DNA, the CDR3 is TGTGCCTGGAGACTCCCCCCGTGGGGGAAAGGAAACACCATATATTTT. This codes for CAWRLPPWGKGNTIYF.

V usage is TRBV20-1 and J usage is TRBJ1-5; D gene uncertain. CDR3 size: 15 residues. V lost 3 bases, J lost 0 bases, and 12 bases lay in between. Germline V gene sequence: CDR1 DFQATT, CDR2 SNEGSKA (reference sequence). The CDR3 nucleotides are TGCAGTGCTAGTAGTAGGGAATATAGCAATCAGCCCCAGCATTTT. It specifies CSASSREYSNQPQHF.

This chain connects TRBV5-6 to TRBJ2-3, with 8 bases matching TRBD2. Germline lookup yields CDR1 SGHDT and CDR2 YYEEEE. This CDR3 comprises 17 residues. V was clipped by 0 bases and J by 4 bases; unmatched bases: 10. The CDR3 protein is CASSLVPGRGGPDTQYF. The CDR3 DNA follows: TGTGCCAGCAGCTTGGTTCCGGGCCGGGGGGGCCCAGATACGCAGTATTTT.